This T cell receptor beta chain was sequenced during a study of blood T cells in healthy people across ages. General study results and limits: The long-lived group displayed more naive CD4+ cells, plus higher diversity, than the aged donors did.

PCR was performed a second time for about 6 to 12 cycles using a sample-barcoded 5' primer and a J-beta primer mix. TCRdb re-derived calls from the 5' RACE reads in MiXCR, one entry per CDR3 protein. Here the sample spans 790,000 or so distinct CDR3 sequences, about 45% being singletons. J gave up 0 bases and V 3 bases, and 6 bases lay outside the gene matches. This CDR3 contains 17 residues. The germline CDR1 and CDR2 sequences are SGHRS and YFSETQ. For this clonotype: Its antigen is currently unknown.

The TCR sequence derives from a man older than 75 in good health. The sample consisted of blood. The chain links TRBV5-1 to TRBJ1-4, with 9 bases matching TRBD1. The chain's CDR3 is CASSSTGGTSTNEKLFF. The CDR3 DNA sequence: TGCGCCAGCAGCTCGACAGGGGGAACCTCAACTAATGAAAAACTGTTTTTT.